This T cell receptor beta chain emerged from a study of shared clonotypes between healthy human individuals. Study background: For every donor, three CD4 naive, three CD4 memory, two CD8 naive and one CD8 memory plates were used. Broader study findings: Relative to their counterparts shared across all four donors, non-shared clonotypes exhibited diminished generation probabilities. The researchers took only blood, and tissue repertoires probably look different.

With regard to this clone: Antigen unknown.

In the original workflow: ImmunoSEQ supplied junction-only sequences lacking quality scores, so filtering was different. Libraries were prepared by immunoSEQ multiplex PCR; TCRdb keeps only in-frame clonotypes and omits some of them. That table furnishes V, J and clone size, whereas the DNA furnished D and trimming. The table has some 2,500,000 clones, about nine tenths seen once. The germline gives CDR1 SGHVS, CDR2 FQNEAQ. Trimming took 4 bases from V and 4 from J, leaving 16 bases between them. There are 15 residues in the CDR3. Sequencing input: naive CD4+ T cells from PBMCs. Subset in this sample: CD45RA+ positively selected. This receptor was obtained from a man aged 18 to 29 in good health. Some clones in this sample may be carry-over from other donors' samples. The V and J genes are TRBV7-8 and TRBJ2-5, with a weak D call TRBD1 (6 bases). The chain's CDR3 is CASSSTQGVGETQYF. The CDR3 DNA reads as TGTGCCAGCAGCTCCACACAGGGAGTTGGAGAGACCCAGTACTTC.